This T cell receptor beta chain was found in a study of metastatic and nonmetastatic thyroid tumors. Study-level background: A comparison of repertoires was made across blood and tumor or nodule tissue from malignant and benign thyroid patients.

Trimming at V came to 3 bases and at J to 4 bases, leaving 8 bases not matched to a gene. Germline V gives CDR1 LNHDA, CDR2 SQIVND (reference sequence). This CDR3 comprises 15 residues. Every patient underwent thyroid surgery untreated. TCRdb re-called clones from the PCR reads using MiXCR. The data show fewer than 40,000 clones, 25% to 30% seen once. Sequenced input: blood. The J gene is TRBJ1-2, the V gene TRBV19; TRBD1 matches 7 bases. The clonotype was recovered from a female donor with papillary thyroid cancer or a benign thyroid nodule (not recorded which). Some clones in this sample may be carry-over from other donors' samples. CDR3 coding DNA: TGTGCCAGTAGTATTAACAGGGGCCCGGTCTATGGCTACACCTTC. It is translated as CASSINRGPVYGYTF.